Following are 5 T cell receptor beta chains from one sample sequenced in a study of Ad26.COV2.S vaccination and SARS-CoV-2 variants. Sample treatment: roughly 20 received Ad26.COV2.S at low or high dose, single or two shots; 5 received placebo; per-sample allocation not given. Sampling was done on day 63 after the first vaccine or placebo injection. Method: immunoSEQ multiplex PCR; TCRdb's copy keeps in-frame clones and lacks some. The data contain around 300,000 clones, roughly 90% of them seen just once; the ten biggest clones take up around 5.3%. Sequencing was performed on peripheral blood, taken in a trial of Ad26.COV2.S vaccine versus placebo. These receptor sequences come from a person aged 18-65 years who received the Ad26.COV2.S COVID-19 vaccine or a placebo.

This sequence joins TRBV2 and TRBJ1-4, with D tentatively TRBD1 (5 bases). V shed 6 bases and J shed 3 bases, with 14 bases lying between them. This CDR3 comprises 15 residues. From germline, CDR1 is SNHLY and CDR2 FYNNEI. The CDR3 spells CASRFWDRANEKLFF. In nucleotides, the CDR3 is TGTGCCAGCAGATTTTGGGACCGCGCTAATGAAAAACTGTTTTTT.

The V gene is TRBV4-1, the J gene TRBJ1-5, with a weak D call TRBD1 (5 bases). Trimming left V 2 bases short and J 4 bases short, with 15 bases between. The CDR3 consists of 16 residues. In germline, CDR1 is MGHRA, CDR2 YSYEKL. As DNA, the CDR3 is TGCGCCAGCAGCCAAACTCCCGGGACGGTAAATCAGCCCCAGCATTTT. Translation: CASSQTPGTVNQPQHF.

This rearrangement joins TRBV6-2 or TRBV6-3 to TRBJ1-1, with D tentatively TRBD1 (6 bases). The CDR3 contains 19 residues. Trimming took off 0 bases at V and 0 bases at J, with 20 bases between the two ends. The germline gives CDR1 MNHEY, CDR2 SVGEGT. The CDR3 is CASSYSHSTGPGMNTEAFF. The CDR3 nucleotides are TGTGCCAGCAGTTACTCCCATTCTACAGGGCCGGGGATGAACACTGAAGCTTTCTTT.

The chain carries TRBV11-3 and TRBJ2-1; D is unresolved. Germline V gene sequence: CDR1 SGHNT, CDR2 YENEEA. The CDR3 loop spans 15 amino acids. Trimming took off 1 base at V and 7 bases at J, with 14 bases between the two ends. The CDR3, as DNA: TGTGCCAGCAGCTTAGTGGAACGCGTCGGGAATGAGCAGTTCTTC. It encodes CASSLVERVGNEQFF.

The genes are TRBV7-2 and TRBJ1-6, with no clear D. V lost 3 bases, J lost 10 bases, and 13 bases lay in between. Germline V lookup: CDR1 SGHTA, CDR2 FQGNSA. CDR3 length: 14 residues. The CDR3 nucleotides are TGTGCCAGCAGCTTTTGGGAGCGTTACTCACCCCTCCACTTT. Residues: CASSFWERYSPLHF.